A selection of T cell receptor beta chains follows, all from one sample in a study of T cell repertoires in cytomegalovirus infection. One entry per CDR3 protein results from TCRdb running MiXCR on the reads. Of about 100,000 distinct CDR3 sequences listed, 20% to 25% were seen once; the top ten hold about two fifths. The sequencing input was CD8+ T cells from PBMCs. The receptors here all came from a human donor in good health (CMV status not recorded). Some clones in this sample may be carry-over from other donors' samples. The CDR3 runs from the conserved cysteine through the conserved F or W. D genes are given only for firm matches. Rows may omit the clone size; those that give it use once, few, many or a size class.

>TRBJ2-1|TRBD2|TRBV5-4|many
TGTGCCAGCAGCTTGGAGGCTAGCGGGAGTAAGAATGAGCAGTTCTTC
CASSLEASGSKNEQFF
>TRBJ2-1|.|TRBV29-1|many
TGCAGCGTTAATCGACAGGAGGTCTACAATGAGCAGTTCTTC
CSVNRQEVYNEQFF
>TRBJ2-4|TRBD2|TRBV14|few
TGTGCCAGCAGCCAAGATACCTTTAGCGGGACCAAAAACATTCAGTACTTC
CASSQDTFSGTKNIQYF
>TRBJ2-3|.|TRBV14|.
TGTGCCAGCAGCCCGAGGGGGGATACGCAGTATTTT
CASSPRGDTQYF
>TRBJ2-3|.|TRBV30|.
TGTGCCTGGAGTGTGGATTCGCGGGCCACAGATACGCAGTATTTT
CAWSVDSRATDTQYF
>TRBJ1-2|TRBD1|TRBV7-2|once
TGTGCCAGCAGCTTAGGGACAGGGGCTAACTATGGCTACACCTTC
CASSLGTGANYGYTF
>TRBJ1-3|.|TRBV20-1|many
TGCAGTGCTAGCCAGTTCTCTTCTGACACCATATATTTT
CSASQFSSDTIYF
>TRBJ2-5|TRBD2|TRBV7-2|many
TGTGCCAGCAGCTTAGGGGGGATAGCGGGAGGGGGAGAGACCCAGTACTTC
CASSLGGIAGGGETQYF
>TRBJ2-3|TRBD2|TRBV7-9|few
TGTGCCAGCAGCAATCCGATAGCGGGAGAGACAGATACGCAGTATTTT
CASSNPIAGETDTQYF
>TRBJ2-7|TRBD1|TRBV28|many
TGTGCCACACAGGGGCCGAGCTCCTACGAGCAGTACTTC
CATQGPSSYEQYF
>TRBJ1-5|TRBD1|TRBV19|.
TGTGCCAGTAGTATAGATGACAGGGGGCTGCAGCCCCAGCATTTT
CASSIDDRGLQPQHF
>TRBJ2-7|TRBD1|TRBV7-8|.
TGTGCCAGCAGCTTAGCGACCACAGGGGGCTACGAGCAGTACTTC
CASSLATTGGYEQYF
>TRBJ2-7|.|TRBV7-9|many
TGTGCCAGCAGCTTAACCGTGGGGAGATCGGCCTACGAGCAGTACTTC
CASSLTVGRSAYEQYF
>TRBJ2-3|TRBD2|TRBV20-1|.
TGCAGTGCTAGCCCCGGGACTAACACAGATACGCAGTATTTT
CSASPGTNTDTQYF
>TRBJ2-7|TRBD2|TRBV7-2|many
TGTGCCAGCAGCCACGGGACTAGTAACAACGAGCAGTACTTC
CASSHGTSNNEQYF
>TRBJ2-2|TRBD1|TRBV7-9|.
TGTGCCAGCAGCTTGACAGGGGGGACCGGGGAGCTGTTTTTT
CASSLTGGTGELFF
>TRBJ1-5|.|TRBV19|many
TGTGCCAGCAGCACGGGGGGGGGCAATCAGCCCCAGCATTTT
CASSTGGGNQPQHF
>TRBJ2-5|TRBD2|TRBV6-5|few
TGTGCCAGCACCCTCAGCGGGGAAGAGACCCAGTACTTC
CASTLSGEETQYF